This TCR beta chain emerged from a study of beta chain features in type 1 diabetes. Study-wide results and caveats: Patients with Type 1 diabetes showed moderately but significantly shorter TCRB CDR3s in all four CD4+ subsets. For TCRB rearrangement, an influence of HLA type remained unresolved here.

Turning to this clone: Antigen specificity is unknown.

Sequencing targeted expressed TCRB transcripts, as all isolated RNA had been reverse transcribed. Some clones are missing from TCRdb's copy, which holds only in-frame ones; the method was immunoSEQ multiplex PCR. This sample yields about 150,000 clones, of which about 13% are seen a single time; 1.3% belongs to the top ten. Trimming cost V 3 bases and J 4 bases, with 9 bases left between them. The CDR3 runs to 13 residues. Per germline, CDR1 SGHNT and CDR2 YENEEA. The source is a man aged 18 to 29 with type 1 diabetes. V usage is TRBV11-3 and J usage is TRBJ1-1; D possibly corresponds to TRBD1 (5 bases). What was sequenced was central memory CD4+ T cells from blood. The CDR3: CASSFQGSTEAFF. The CDR3 nucleotides are TGTGCCAGCAGCTTTCAGGGAAGCACTGAAGCTTTCTTT.